The 18 T cell receptor beta chains listed next were all sequenced from one sample in a study of shared clonotypes between healthy human individuals. Assay: immunoSEQ multiplex PCR; the TCRdb copy retains only in-frame clones and omits some. The sample holds about 2.4 million clones; 93% are singletons and the top ten take roughly 0.39%. Sequences were obtained from naive CD4+ T cells from PBMCs. The subset: CD45RA+ positively selected. The receptor source for this set is a young man in good health. Some clones in this sample may be carry-over from other donors' samples.

The V gene is TRBV2, the J gene TRBJ2-7; tentatively, D is TRBD1 or TRBD2 (5 bases each). Trimming shortened V by 7 bases and J by 0 bases, and 19 bases separated the two germline ends. Germline values: CDR1 SNHLY, CDR2 FYNNEI. The length of the CDR3 is 16 residues. In DNA, the CDR3 is TGTGCCAGCACCCTCCTTGAGGGACGGAGCTCCTACGAGCAGTACTTC. It codes for CASTLLEGRSSYEQYF.

V usage is TRBV11-2 and J usage is TRBJ2-2; D call uncertain. V gave up 2 bases and J gave up 4 bases, with 11 bases separating them. Germline CDR1 reads SGHAT; CDR2 reads FQNNGV. This CDR3 region has 15 residues. CDR3 amino acids: CASSLQSMATGELFF. DNA of the CDR3: TGTGCCAGCAGCTTACAGTCAATGGCCACCGGGGAGCTGTTTTTT.

This chain joins TRBV15 and TRBJ2-4, with a weak D call TRBD1 (6 bases). V was shortened by 5 bases and J by 3 bases, with 17 bases between the two germline ends. CDR3 length: 16 residues. Germline values: CDR1 LNHNV, CDR2 YYDKDF (reference sequence). CDR3 sequence: CATSRLKTGGKNIQYF. The CDR3 region has the DNA TGTGCCACCAGCCGGCTAAAGACAGGCGGCAAAAACATTCAGTACTTC.

The chain is built from TRBV28 and TRBJ1-2; D not resolved. The CDR3 sequence is 14 residues long. The V end lost 1 base, the J end lost 3 bases, and 9 bases lay between the germline ends. Germline values: CDR1 MDHEN, CDR2 SYDVKM. The CDR3 DNA follows: TGTGCCAGCAGTTTATCCCCAAGGGACTATGGCTACACCTTC. Amino acid sequence: CASSLSPRDYGYTF.

The genes are TRBV5-6 and TRBJ2-7; D is undetermined. CDR1 SGHDT and CDR2 YYEEEE come from the germline V gene. The length of the CDR3 is 12 residues. The germline V and J ends were trimmed by 6 bases and 4 bases, with 11 bases remaining between them. Written as DNA, the CDR3 is TGTGCCAGCACAGAATCCGGATACGAGCAGTACTTC. Amino acids: CASTESGYEQYF.

This CDR3 is CASSPAGGSWGYTF. The CDR3 bases are TGCGCCAGCAGCCCTGCGGGGGGTTCTTGGGGCTACACCTTC. The chain has TRBV4-1 and TRBJ1-2, with D possibly being TRBD1 (5 bases). Germline assignment: CDR1 MGHRA and CDR2 YSYEKL. Trimming took 4 bases from V and 8 from J, leaving 17 bases between them. The length of the CDR3 is 14 residues.

The CDR3 loop is CASSTSAGTDTQYF. The CDR3 bases are TGTGCCAGCAGCACTAGCGCCGGCACAGATACGCAGTATTTT. The J gene is TRBJ2-3, the V gene TRBV5-6; 7 nucleotides match TRBD2. Trimming removed 4 bases from V and 1 base from J; junction bases left unmatched: 3. CDR3 size: 14 residues. Germline-derived CDR1 and CDR2 are SGHDT and YYEEEE.

This chain connects TRBV28 to TRBJ1-3, with D tentatively TRBD1 (6 bases). This CDR3 is built from 16 residues. CDR1 MDHEN and CDR2 SYDVKM come from the germline V gene. V lost 7 bases and J 1 base, leaving 17 bases between the germline ends. CDR3 nucleotide sequence: TGTGCCAGCACCGCATCAGGGGTTAGTTCTGGAAACACCATATATTTT. This codes for CASTASGVSSGNTIYF.

The V and J genes are TRBV10-3 and TRBJ2-7, with TRBD2 matching 8 bases. The ends lost 2 bases at V and 2 bases at J; junction bases unmatched: 5. Germline-derived CDR1 and CDR2 are ENHRY and SYGVKD. CDR3 length: 15 residues. The CDR3 here is CAISEVAGRTYEQYF. The CDR3 coding sequence is TGTGCCATCAGTGAGGTAGCGGGACGAACCTACGAGCAGTACTTC.

This chain uses TRBV6-4 with TRBJ2-3, with D possibly being TRBD1 or TRBD2 (5 bases each). Trimming left V 0 bases short and J 4 bases short, with 11 bases between. This CDR3 spans 15 amino acids. The germline V gene has CDR1 MRHNA and CDR2 SNTAGT. The CDR3 region is CASSDSEAGPDTQYF. The CDR3, as DNA: TGTGCCAGCAGTGACTCGGAGGCAGGGCCAGATACGCAGTATTTT.

The rearrangement links TRBV18 to TRBJ2-6; D ambiguous. V dropped 4 bases and J dropped 0 bases, with 10 bases sitting between them. Germline CDR1 is KGHSH and CDR2 is LQKENI. CDR3 size: 16 residues. The DNA for the CDR3 is TGTGCCAGCTCACTTTCACGGAGCTCTGGGGCCAACGTCCTGACTTTC. Its translation is CASSLSRSSGANVLTF.

The chain couples TRBV6-1 to TRBJ2-7; tentatively, D is TRBD1 (6 bases). V was cut by 1 base and J by 4 bases, with 17 bases left in between. The CDR3 extends over 16 amino acids. Germline lookup yields CDR1 MNHNS and CDR2 SASEGT. CDR3 in DNA: TGTGCCAGCAGTGAAGGGACAGTACTCAAAGTTTACGAGCAGTACTTC. It codes for CASSEGTVLKVYEQYF.

The chain recombines TRBV4-3 with TRBJ1-2; D is unresolved. Trimming pared 0 bases from V and 7 bases from J, leaving 15 bases between. The CDR3 is 15 amino acids. Germline CDR1 LGHNA, CDR2 YSLEER. The CDR3 DNA follows: TGCGCCAGCAGCCAAGAGATCGCCAAGCCTAGTGGCTACACCTTC. Protein sequence: CASSQEIAKPSGYTF.

CDR3 amino acids: CSVCDTVNSNQPQHF. In DNA form, the CDR3 reads TGCAGCGTTTGTGACACAGTCAATAGCAATCAGCCCCAGCATTTT. The J gene is TRBJ1-5, the V gene TRBV29-1; D remains unclear. Trimming took 5 bases from V and 0 from J, leaving 14 bases between them. CDR3 size: 15 residues. From germline, CDR1 is SQVTM and CDR2 ANQGSEA.

The chain employs TRBV7-9 and TRBJ2-4; TRBD2 matches 8 bases. The CDR3 is 14 amino acids. Germline V gene data show CDR1 as SEHNR and CDR2 as FQNEAQ (reference sequence). With 5 bases clipped from V and 9 bases from J, the junction kept 9 bases outside the gene matches. The CDR3 loop reads CASSPGGGGAIQYF. In DNA form, the CDR3 reads TGTGCCAGCAGCCCCGGGGGGGGAGGTGCCATTCAGTACTTC.

This CDR3 is CASSLALGTTIPGELFF. CDR3 DNA: TGCGCCAGCAGCCTTGCCCTCGGGACTACCATCCCCGGGGAGCTGTTTTTT. The V and J genes are TRBV5-1 and TRBJ2-2; TRBD2 aligns across 7 bases. The CDR3 has 17 residues. Germline loops: CDR1 SGHRS, CDR2 YFSETQ. Trimming cost V 4 bases and J 6 bases; bases outside gene matches: 15.

The chain uses TRBV19 and TRBJ2-7; 7 nucleotides match TRBD2. The CDR3 has 16 residues. Germline trimming cut 3 bases from V and 0 bases from J; bases unmatched to any gene: 8. The germline CDR1 and CDR2 sequences are LNHDA and SQIVND (reference sequence). CDR3 sequence reads: CASSIPGAGSSYEQYF. In DNA, the CDR3 is TGTGCCAGTAGTATCCCAGGAGCGGGAAGCTCCTACGAGCAGTACTTC.

V and J are TRBV5-4 and TRBJ1-2, with D possibly matching TRBD1 (6 bases). The length of the CDR3 is 14 residues. CDR1 is SGHNT, CDR2 YYREEE, per germline (reference sequence). Trimming took 0 bases from V and 4 from J, leaving 10 bases between them. DNA for the CDR3: TGTGCCAGCAGCTTGGGGCAGGGGCGCTATGGCTACACCTTC. This encodes CASSLGQGRYGYTF.